This TCR beta chain comes out of a study of persistence of HIV-infected CD4 T cells (dated by TCRdb to about 2020). Background on the whole study: The study isolated CMV- and HIV-1 Gag-responding CD4+ T cells from ART-treated individuals to examine antigen-driven clonal expansion of HIV-1-infected cells. Suppressive ART had been received by participants for a median of about eight years. Peripheral blood samples of up to roughly 200 mL were obtained at multiple time points, with the exception of two participants, for whom leukapheresis was performed at a single time point. Proviral sequencing was used to assess clonality among infected cells, whereas TCRbeta sequencing gauged the clonality of all cells within each sorted population. For the TCR cluster analysis across participants, 8 participants were included for CMV and about 7 participants for Gag.

Regarding this clone: Its antigen remains unidentified. It has no much larger one-base neighbor in the sample; base qualities were not kept.

Results the study describes overall, beyond this receptor: Antigen-responding cells were enriched for degenerate expanded CDR3beta sequences, which suggests convergent selection of CD4+ responses to CMV and Gag. Bulk TCR analyses could not be limited to the rare CMV-responding cells that actually contained HIV-1 proviruses. Within the same sorted populations, TCR oligoclonality correlated with proviral oligoclonality. Only a small number of individuals took part in the study, and the range of antigens tested was limited. Significantly lower TCRbeta richness was observed in CMV- and Gag-responding cells than in anti-CD3/anti-CD28-responding cells, and higher oligoclonality was observed in CMV-responding cells than in CD3/CD28-stimulated and Gag-responding cells.

Trimming leaves V shorter by 3 bases and J shorter by 7 bases, with the junction holding 8 bases beyond the gene matches. The CDR3 spans 16 residues, from the cysteine through the phenylalanine. The retained sequence is limited to the CDR3, 48 bases, with the frame set at the first base. CDR1 is given as KGHDR and CDR2 as SFDVKD, both from the germline V gene. This specimen's treatment or condition label, per the study, means: suppressive antiretroviral therapy. A pool of overlapping 15-mer peptides from HIV-1 Gag, at 0.8 to 1 ug per peptide per mL, was used to stimulate the cells. Memory CD4+ T cells that did not respond, being CD40L-negative, CD69-negative and CD45RO-high, were sorted as memory populations depleted of antigen-responding cells. HIV-1-infected adults in whom suppressive ART had been started during chronic infection were enrolled as participants. For at least 4 years, the participants' plasma HIV-1 RNA had been undetectable, below 50 copies/mL. To be included, a participant needed positive CMV serology and a CD4+ T cell count above 400 cells/uL. Before stimulation, PBMCs were isolated using density centrifugation and depleted of CD8+ T cells. CD8-depleted PBMCs were stimulated for 18 hours with anti-CD28/CD49d costimulation, CD40-blocking antibody and enfuvirtide to prevent new infections. Sorting was done on either a Beckman Coulter MoFlo Legacy or an XDP sorter, and propidium iodide was used to exclude dead cells. Genomic DNA was extracted with the QIAamp DNA Mini Kit for samples above one million cells, otherwise with the Quick-DNA Microprep Kit.

TCRbeta repertoires were sequenced from genomic DNA with the immunoSEQ hsTCRB assay version 4 in survey mode. For TCRbeta sequencing, genomic DNA was diluted to around 10 ng/uL, with up to about 1 ug used per sample. The published analysis was carried out like this. TCRbeta data were analyzed in ImmunoSeq Analyzer 3.0, with diversity computed on productive nucleotide rearrangements. Lower-bound TCR diversity was estimated with the improved Chao index, and clonality with the Gini coefficient using the Immunarch R package. Nucleotide rearrangements that differed but encoded the same CDR3beta amino acid sequence were counted as separate clonotypes. TCRbeta sequences significantly enriched in antigen-responding cells relative to anti-CD3/anti-CD28-activated cells were identified by differential abundance analysis. GLIPH2 clustered TCRs by predicted peptide-MHC specificity, both within individual participants and across merged participant data sets. In its TCRdb copy, this immuneACCESS table keeps in-frame sequences only and misses some clones. Where compared with another copy, unresolved V genes explain less than half of these, and the others have no known cause. V and J calls and clone size follow that table, whereas D and trimming were derived from the DNA. A total of about 36,000 clones appear in this sample, around 85% of them only once. The ten largest account for 5.4% of the sample.

The clonotype originates from an adult with HIV. The donor label of this sample is uncertain. The material sequenced was cultured CD4+ T cells from PBMCs, taken from a patient who received antiretroviral therapy. Sample cell subset or site, as interpreted from the label and publication: CD40L-CD69- CD45RO-high memory CD4 T cells not responding to Gag peptides. The sequence joins TRBV24-1 to TRBJ2-1; 10 bases in the junction line up with TRBD2. The CDR3 is CATSDPSGGAGNEQFF. Read as DNA, the sequence is TGTGCCACCAGTGATCCGAGCGGGGGGGCCGGTAATGAGCAGTTCTTC.